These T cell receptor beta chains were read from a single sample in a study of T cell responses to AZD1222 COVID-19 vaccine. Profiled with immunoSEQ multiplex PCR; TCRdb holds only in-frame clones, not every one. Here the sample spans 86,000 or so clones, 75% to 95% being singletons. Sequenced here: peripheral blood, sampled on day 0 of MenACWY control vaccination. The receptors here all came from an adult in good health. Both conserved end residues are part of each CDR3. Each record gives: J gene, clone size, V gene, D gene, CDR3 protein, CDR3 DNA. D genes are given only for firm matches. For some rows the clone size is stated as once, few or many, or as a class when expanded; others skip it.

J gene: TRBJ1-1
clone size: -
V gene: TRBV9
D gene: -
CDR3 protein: CASTPPAGGTEAFF
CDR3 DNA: TGTGCCAGCACCCCCCCCGCGGGAGGGACTGAAGCTTTCTTT

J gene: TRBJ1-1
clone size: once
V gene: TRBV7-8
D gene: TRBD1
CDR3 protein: CASTVQGAGTEAFF
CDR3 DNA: TGTGCCAGCACCGTACAGGGGGCCGGCACTGAAGCTTTCTTT

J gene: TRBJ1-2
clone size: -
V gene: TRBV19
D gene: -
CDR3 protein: CASRQGYGYTF
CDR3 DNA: TGTGCCAGTAGACAGGGTTATGGCTACACCTTC

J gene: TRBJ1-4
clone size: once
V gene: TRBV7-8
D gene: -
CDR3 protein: CASSLNPGQRTNEKLFF
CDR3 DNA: TGTGCCAGCAGCTTAAACCCTGGACAGCGAACTAATGAAAAACTGTTTTTT

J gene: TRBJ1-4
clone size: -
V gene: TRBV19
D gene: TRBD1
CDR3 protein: CASSILTGANEKLFF
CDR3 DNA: TGTGCCAGTAGTATACTGACAGGGGCAAATGAAAAACTGTTTTTT

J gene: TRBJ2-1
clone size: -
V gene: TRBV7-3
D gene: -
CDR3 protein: CASSLTLNNEQFF
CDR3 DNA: TGTGCCAGCAGCTTAACATTAAACAATGAGCAGTTCTTC

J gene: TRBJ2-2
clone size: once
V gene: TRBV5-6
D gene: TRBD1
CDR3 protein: CASSQGQRWTGELFF
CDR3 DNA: TGTGCCAGCAGCCAGGGACAGAGATGGACCGGGGAGCTGTTTTTT

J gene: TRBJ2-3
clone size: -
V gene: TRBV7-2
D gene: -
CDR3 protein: CASSPRKDTQYF
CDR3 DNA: TGTGCCAGCAGCCCACGGAAAGATACGCAGTATTTT

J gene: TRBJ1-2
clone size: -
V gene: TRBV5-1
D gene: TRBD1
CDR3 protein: CASSVSGTEGYTF
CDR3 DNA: TGCGCCAGCAGCGTTTCCGGGACAGAGGGCTACACCTTC

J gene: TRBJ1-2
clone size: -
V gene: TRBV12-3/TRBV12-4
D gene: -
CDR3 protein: CASSLVGDDGYTF
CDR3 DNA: TGTGCCAGCAGTTTAGTGGGAGATGATGGCTACACCTTC

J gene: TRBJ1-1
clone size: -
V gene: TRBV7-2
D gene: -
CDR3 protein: CASSPQITEAFF
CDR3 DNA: TGTGCCAGCAGCCCACAAATCACTGAAGCTTTCTTT

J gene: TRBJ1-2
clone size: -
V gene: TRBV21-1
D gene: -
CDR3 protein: CASSNARVPWGYTF
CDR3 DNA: TGTGCCAGCAGCAACGCCCGGGTGCCCTGGGGCTACACCTTC

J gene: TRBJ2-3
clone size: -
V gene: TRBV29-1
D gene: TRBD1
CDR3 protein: CSGTTGTGTADTQYF
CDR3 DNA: TGCAGCGGTACAACCGGGACAGGGACGGCAGATACGCAGTATTTT

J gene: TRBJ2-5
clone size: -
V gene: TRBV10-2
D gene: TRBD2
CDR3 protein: CASSEGSGATQETQYF
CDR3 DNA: TGCGCCAGCAGTGAGGGGAGCGGGGCCACCCAAGAGACCCAGTACTTC

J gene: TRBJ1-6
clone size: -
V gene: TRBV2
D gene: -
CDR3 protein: CASSEETRYNSPLHF
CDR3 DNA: TGTGCCAGCAGTGAGGAGACCCGGTATAATTCACCCCTCCACTTT

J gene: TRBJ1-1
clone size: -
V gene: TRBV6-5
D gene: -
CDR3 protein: CASSSPRRQGPEAFF
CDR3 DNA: TGTGCCAGCAGTTCGCCCCGGCGGCAGGGTCCTGAAGCTTTCTTT

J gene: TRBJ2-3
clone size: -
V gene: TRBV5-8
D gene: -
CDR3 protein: CASSPPQRDTQYF
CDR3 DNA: TGTGCCAGCAGCCCACCCCAGCGAGATACGCAGTATTTT

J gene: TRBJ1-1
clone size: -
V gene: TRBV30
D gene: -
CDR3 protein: CAWGRTVTPEAFF
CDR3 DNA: TGTGCCTGGGGGAGGACCGTTACTCCTGAAGCTTTCTTT

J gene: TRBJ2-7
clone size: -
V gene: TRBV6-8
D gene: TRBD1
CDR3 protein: CASGGQGTYEQYF
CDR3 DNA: TGTGCCAGCGGGGGACAGGGCACCTACGAGCAGTACTTC

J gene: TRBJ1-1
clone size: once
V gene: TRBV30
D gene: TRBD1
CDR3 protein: CAWSGLGQPNTEAFF
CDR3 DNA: TGTGCCTGGAGTGGACTGGGACAGCCGAACACTGAAGCTTTCTTT

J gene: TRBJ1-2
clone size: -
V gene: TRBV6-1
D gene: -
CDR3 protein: CASSEGAGRISAGYTF
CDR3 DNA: TGTGCCAGCAGTGAGGGGGCAGGACGGATTTCAGCCGGCTACACCTTC

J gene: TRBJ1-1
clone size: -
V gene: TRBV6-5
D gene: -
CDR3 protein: CASSTGSTEAFF
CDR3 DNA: TGTGCCAGCAGCACAGGTAGCACTGAAGCTTTCTTT

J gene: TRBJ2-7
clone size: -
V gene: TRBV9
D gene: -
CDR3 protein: CASSVTDGDMNEQYF
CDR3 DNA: TGTGCCAGCAGCGTCACTGACGGGGACATGAACGAGCAGTACTTC

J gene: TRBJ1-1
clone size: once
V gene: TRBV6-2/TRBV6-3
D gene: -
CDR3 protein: CASSYSWTGTLPPAFF
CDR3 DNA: TGTGCCAGCAGTTACTCCTGGACCGGGACCCTCCCCCCCGCTTTCTTT

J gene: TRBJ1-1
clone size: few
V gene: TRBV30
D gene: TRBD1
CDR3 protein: CASEGTGGTEAFF
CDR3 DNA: TGTGCCTCCGAGGGGACAGGGGGCACTGAAGCTTTCTTT

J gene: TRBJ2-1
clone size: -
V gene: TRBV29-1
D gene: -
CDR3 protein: CSVRESYNEQFF
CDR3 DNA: TGCAGCGTCAGGGAATCCTACAATGAGCAGTTCTTC

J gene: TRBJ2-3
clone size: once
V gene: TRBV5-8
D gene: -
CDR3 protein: CASSGDTGLDTQYF
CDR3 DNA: TGTGCCAGCAGCGGGGATACAGGCTTAGATACGCAGTATTTT

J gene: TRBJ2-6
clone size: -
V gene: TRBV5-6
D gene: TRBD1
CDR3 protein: CASSSPGQGVSGANVLTF
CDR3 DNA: TGTGCCAGCAGCAGTCCGGGACAGGGAGTTTCTGGGGCCAACGTCCTGACTTTC

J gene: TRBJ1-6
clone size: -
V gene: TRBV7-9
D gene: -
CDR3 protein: CASSLGNSPLHF
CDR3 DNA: TGTGCCAGCAGCTTAGGAAATTCACCCCTCCACTTT

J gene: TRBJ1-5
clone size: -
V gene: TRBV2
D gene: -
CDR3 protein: CARGEGNQPQHF
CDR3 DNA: TGTGCCAGGGGAGAGGGGAATCAGCCCCAGCATTTT

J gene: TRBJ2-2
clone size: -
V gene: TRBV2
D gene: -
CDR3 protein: CASSALRGAGELFF
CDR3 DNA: TGTGCCAGCAGTGCCCTGCGGGGCGCCGGGGAGCTGTTTTTT

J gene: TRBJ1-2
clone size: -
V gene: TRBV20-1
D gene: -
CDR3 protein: CSVSPGMRYTF
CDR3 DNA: TGCAGTGTTTCACCAGGGATGCGCTACACCTTC

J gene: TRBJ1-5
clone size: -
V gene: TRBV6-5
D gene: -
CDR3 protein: CASSHRGNQPQHF
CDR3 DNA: TGTGCCAGCAGCCACCGTGGCAATCAGCCCCAGCATTTT

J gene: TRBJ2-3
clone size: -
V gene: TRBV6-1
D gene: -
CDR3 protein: CASSDRVATDTQYF
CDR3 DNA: TGTGCCAGCAGTGATCGCGTAGCGACAGATACGCAGTATTTT

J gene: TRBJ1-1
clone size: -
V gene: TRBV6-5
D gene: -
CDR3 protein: CASTMGGAGTEAFF
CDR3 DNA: TGTGCCAGCACCATGGGGGGGGCGGGCACTGAAGCTTTCTTT

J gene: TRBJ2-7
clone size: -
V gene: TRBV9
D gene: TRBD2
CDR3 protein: CASSPTSGPYEQYF
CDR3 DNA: TGTGCCAGCAGCCCGACTAGCGGCCCCTACGAGCAGTACTTC

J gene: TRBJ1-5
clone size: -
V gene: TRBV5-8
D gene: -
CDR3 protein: CASRYSNQPQHF
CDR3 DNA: TGTGCCAGCAGATATAGCAATCAGCCCCAGCATTTT

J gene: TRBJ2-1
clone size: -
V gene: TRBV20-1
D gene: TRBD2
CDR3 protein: CSASDPSGTYNEQFF
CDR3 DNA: TGCAGTGCTAGTGATCCTAGCGGGACCTACAATGAGCAGTTCTTC

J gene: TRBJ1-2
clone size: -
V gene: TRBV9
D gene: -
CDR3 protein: CASSPQGYGYTF
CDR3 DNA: TGTGCCAGCAGCCCACAGGGCTATGGCTACACCTTC

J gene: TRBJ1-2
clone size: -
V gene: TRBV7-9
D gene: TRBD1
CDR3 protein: CASSAVFGTGSGYTF
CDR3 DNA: TGTGCCAGCAGCGCCGTATTCGGGACAGGGAGCGGCTACACCTTC

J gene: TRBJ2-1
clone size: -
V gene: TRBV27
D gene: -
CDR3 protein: CASSLWASRSYNEQFF
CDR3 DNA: TGTGCCAGCAGTTTATGGGCATCCCGCTCCTACAATGAGCAGTTCTTC

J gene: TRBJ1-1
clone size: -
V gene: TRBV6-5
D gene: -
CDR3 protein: CASIETSRTEAFF
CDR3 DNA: TGTGCCAGCATCGAGACGAGCCGGACTGAAGCTTTCTTT

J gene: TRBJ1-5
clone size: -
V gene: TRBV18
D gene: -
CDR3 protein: CASSPTEGMEPQHF
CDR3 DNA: TGTGCCAGCTCACCGACGGAGGGGATGGAGCCCCAGCATTTT

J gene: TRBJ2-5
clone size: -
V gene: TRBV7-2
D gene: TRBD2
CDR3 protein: CASSLISGRAYETQYF
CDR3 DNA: TGTGCCAGCAGCTTAATTAGCGGGAGGGCCTATGAGACCCAGTACTTC